Listed below are T cell receptor beta chains from one sample, sequenced in a study of blood T cell repertoires in COVID-19. Libraries were prepared by immunoSEQ multiplex PCR; TCRdb keeps only in-frame clonotypes and omits some of them. The profile shows 100,000 to 120,000 clones, 70% to 90% of them singletons. Source material: peripheral blood. The receptors come from a man between 35 and 55 years old with acute or convalescent COVID-19. The CDR3 runs from the conserved cysteine through the conserved F or W. The order of the fields is J gene, V gene, CDR3 length, CDR3 protein.

TRBJ2-1,TRBV4-1,17,CASSQGAQAGGSNEQFF
TRBJ1-6,TRBV27,18,CASSLTARWGRVGSPLHF
TRBJ2-5,TRBV4-2,14,CASSHGTAQETQYF
TRBJ2-6,TRBV7-2,18,CASSSALAGSSGANVLTF
TRBJ2-1,TRBV7-2,15,CASRAAGGPSEEQFF
TRBJ1-1,TRBV21-1,13,CASRIRENTEAFF
TRBJ1-1,TRBV25-1,14,CASSGGGSVTEAFF
TRBJ1-2,TRBV24-1,15,CATSEPGDSSSGYTF
TRBJ2-1,TRBV7-8,16,CASSSSSGGAYNEQFF
TRBJ1-4,TRBV9,15,CASSPGTGGDEKLFF
TRBJ2-7,TRBV5-1,15,CASRSTSGGLYEQYF
TRBJ1-1,TRBV9,13,CASSTGTGGAAFF
TRBJ1-5,TRBV19,19,CASSILQDTSSYSNQPQHF
TRBJ2-4,TRBV21-1,16,CASSKKEGGPKNIQYF
TRBJ2-1,TRBV6-5,14,CASSAGGPDNEQFF
TRBJ1-5,TRBV2,14,CASRPNRDNQPQHF
TRBJ2-3,TRBV5-4,16,CASSSLTGRVGDTQYF
TRBJ2-3,TRBV4-2,17,CASSRSGGVSSTDTQYF
TRBJ1-4,TRBV2,15,CASSEQGASFGKLFF
TRBJ2-7,TRBV13,15,CASSFRGRSSYEQYF
TRBJ1-2,TRBV6-1,14,CASSDGTGAYGYTF
TRBJ1-5,TRBV10-3,12,CAIRGTNQPQHF
TRBJ1-2,TRBV28,14,CATDYREKDYGYTF
TRBJ2-2,TRBV6-4,16,CASSVTSGGAAGELFF
TRBJ1-2,TRBV19,12,CASSTDRLGYTF
TRBJ2-1,TRBV24-1,13,CATSDGGAREQFF
TRBJ1-2,TRBV6-6,15,CASSYSVDNYYGYTF
TRBJ2-4,TRBV5-1,18,CASSPGTSGGATKNIQYF
TRBJ2-3,TRBV5-8,15,CASSGGTQLGDTQYF
TRBJ1-3,TRBV27,14,CASSRQPSGNTIYF
TRBJ2-7,TRBV7-2,15,CASSYSGVLGYEQYF
TRBJ2-7,TRBV5-6,12,CASSLATTDKHF
TRBJ2-1,TRBV11-2,17,CASSLDFLRTSDDEQFF
TRBJ2-1,TRBV2,15,CASSVLATGYNEQFF
TRBJ2-2,TRBV12-5,13,CASGLSRTGELFF
TRBJ2-4,TRBV3-1/TRBV3-2,14,CASSRRTPENIQYF
TRBJ2-2,TRBV5-6,17,CASSLYGGDRRTGELFF
TRBJ2-4,TRBV2,13,CASSGTGGSIQYF
TRBJ2-1,TRBV5-1,15,CASSLGTSGGDEQFF
TRBJ2-7,TRBV11-2,14,CASSPTGAGDEQYF
TRBJ2-7,TRBV12-5,12,CASGLFRQEQYF
TRBJ2-6,TRBV4-1,19,CASSRREFGASSGANVLTF
TRBJ1-1,TRBV9,12,CASSDRGTEAFF
TRBJ2-7,TRBV24-1,12,CATSGPRHEQYF
TRBJ2-7,TRBV4-1,15,CASSQDQGSNYEQYF
TRBJ2-7,TRBV5-4,14,CASSSRTVDYEQYF
TRBJ1-5,TRBV18,13,CASSPEQDQPQHF
TRBJ2-1,TRBV11-3,13,CASSLAGYNEQFF
TRBJ2-6,TRBV19,14,CASKGGSGANVLTF
TRBJ2-2,TRBV6-5,13,CASSSGFTGELFF
TRBJ2-7,TRBV10-2,15,CASSERLADTYEQYF
TRBJ2-7,TRBV9,14,CASTPGAAPYEQYF